Listed below are T cell receptor beta chains from one sample, sequenced in a study of blood T cell repertoires in COVID-19. TCRdb's table, derived via immunoSEQ multiplex PCR, lists solely in-frame clones and lacks some. In the table there are about 390,000 clones, approximately 90% of which are singletons. Sequenced sample: PBMCs or T cells enriched from blood (not recorded which). Receptor source: a woman aged 45-60 years who had recovered from COVID-19. The CDR3 runs from the conserved cysteine through the conserved F or W. A D gene is named only where the DNA matches it firmly. The size of a clone is reported for some rows only, either as once, few or many, or as a class for expanded clones.

V,D,size,J,CDR3,DNA
TRBV27,-,-,TRBJ2-5,CASRYTGYQETQYF,TGTGCCAGCAGGTATACAGGGTACCAAGAGACCCAGTACTTC
TRBV7-9,TRBD1,-,TRBJ1-2,CASSLVGQGTYGYTF,TGTGCCAGCAGCTTAGTGGGACAGGGGACTTATGGCTACACCTTC
TRBV4-1,TRBD2,once,TRBJ2-7,CASSQGLAGGVSYEQYF,TGCGCCAGCAGCCAGGGACTAGCGGGGGGCGTCTCCTACGAGCAGTACTTC
TRBV28,TRBD2,-,TRBJ2-3,CASTPRGGGDTQYF,TGTGCCAGCACCCCCCGGGGGGGAGGAGATACGCAGTATTTT
TRBV30,TRBD1,-,TRBJ2-7,CAWRDRGHYEQYF,TGTGCCTGGAGGGACAGGGGGCACTACGAGCAGTACTTC
TRBV7-3,-,once,TRBJ1-1,CASSRGGLNTEAFF,TGTGCCAGCAGCCGAGGGGGTTTGAACACTGAAGCTTTCTTT
TRBV28,-,-,TRBJ2-7,CASRRQKISYEQYF,TGTGCCAGCAGGAGACAGAAAATCTCCTACGAGCAGTACTTC
TRBV3-1/TRBV3-2,-,-,TRBJ1-1,CASSQDRGGAAEAFF,TGTGCCAGCAGCCAAGATAGGGGGGGCGCGGCTGAAGCTTTCTTT
TRBV7-9,TRBD1,few,TRBJ1-1,CASSQQGSEAFF,TGTGCCAGCAGCCAACAGGGGTCTGAAGCTTTCTTT
TRBV3-1/TRBV3-2,TRBD1,-,TRBJ2-7,CASSQAGTGNYEQYF,TGTGCCAGCAGCCAAGCTGGGACAGGGAACTACGAGCAGTACTTC
TRBV4-2,-,-,TRBJ1-5,CASSQEVGAGNQPQHF,TGTGCCAGCAGCCAAGAGGTGGGGGCAGGGAATCAGCCCCAGCATTTT
TRBV6-5,-,once,TRBJ1-2,CASSSSTYSYGYTF,TGTGCCAGCAGTTCCTCCACTTACAGCTATGGCTACACCTTC
TRBV7-2,-,-,TRBJ1-5,CASSFLGQPQHF,TGTGCCAGCAGCTTCCTAGGTCAGCCCCAGCATTTT
TRBV4-1,-,-,TRBJ2-7,CASSQEGASLEQYF,TGCGCCAGCAGCCAAGAGGGGGCCAGCCTCGAGCAGTACTTC
TRBV5-1,-,-,TRBJ1-1,CASSLQENTEAFF,TGCGCCAGCAGCTTACAAGAGAACACTGAAGCTTTCTTT
TRBV27,TRBD1,-,TRBJ1-1,CASLAYRDRGMNTEAFF,TGTGCCAGCCTTGCGTACCGGGACAGAGGGATGAACACTGAAGCTTTCTTT
TRBV6-1,-,-,TRBJ1-5,CASSDHGLVNQPQHF,TGTGCCAGCAGTGATCACGGTCTAGTAAATCAGCCCCAGCATTTT
TRBV5-1,-,-,TRBJ2-3,CASSFSAGGYTDTQYF,TGCGCCAGCAGCTTCTCCGCCGGGGGATACACAGATACGCAGTATTTT
TRBV15,-,few,TRBJ2-2,CATRASEGPNTGELFF,TGTGCCACCAGAGCCTCGGAGGGACCAAACACCGGGGAGCTGTTTTTT
TRBV4-2,-,-,TRBJ2-7,CASSQDLSYEQYF,TGTGCCAGCAGCCAAGATCTAAGCTACGAGCAGTACTTC
TRBV6-1,TRBD2,-,TRBJ2-5,CASSRGVMETQYF,TGTGCCAGCAGTCGGGGGGTCATGGAGACCCAGTACTTC
TRBV4-2,TRBD2,once,TRBJ2-3,CASSQSLAGGTDTQYF,TGTGCCAGCAGCCAGTCGCTAGCGGGGGGCACAGATACGCAGTATTTT
TRBV18,TRBD1,-,TRBJ1-2,CASSPDRYYGYTF,TGTGCCAGCTCACCGGACAGGTACTATGGCTACACCTTC